A single sample gave rise to the 14 T cell receptor beta chains below, sequenced in a study of T cell responses to AZD1222 COVID-19 vaccine. This table comes from immunoSEQ multiplex PCR, and its TCRdb copy is limited to in-frame clones, with some not included. The sample lists about 99,000 clones, more than 90% occurring once. The specimen was peripheral blood, collected on day 0 of AZD1222 vaccination. All receptors come from an adult in good health.

V gene TRBV27 combines with J gene TRBJ2-7; 10 bases fit TRBD2. The CDR3 is 15 residues long. Germline V lookup: CDR1 MNHEY, CDR2 SMNVEV (reference sequence). Trimming cost V 5 bases and J 7 bases; bases outside gene matches: 11. The CDR3 DNA reads as TGTGCCAGCAGTCCGGGGAGCGGGAGGGCCTGGGAGCAGTACTTC. This gives the protein CASSPGSGRAWEQYF.

The V gene is TRBV14, the J gene TRBJ1-4, with D unclear. This CDR3 contains 15 residues. Germline V CDR1 and CDR2: SGHDN, FVKESK. Trimming removed 1 base from V and 8 bases from J, with 14 bases in between. CDR3 amino acids: CASSQVRGGGEKLFF. The CDR3 DNA is TGTGCCAGCAGCCAAGTACGGGGAGGCGGCGAAAAACTGTTTTTT.

The chain has TRBV28 and TRBJ1-5; no definite D call. The CDR3 consists of 13 residues. The germline V and J ends were trimmed by 4 bases and 10 bases, with 14 bases remaining between them. The germline CDR1 and CDR2 sequences are MDHEN and SYDVKM. CDR3 amino acids: CASSSILVGPQHF. CDR3 bases: TGTGCCAGCAGTTCGATCCTTGTGGGCCCCCAGCATTTT. The full variable domain, its missing parts supplied by reference TRBV28 and TRBJ1-5, is DVKVTQSSRYLVKRTGEKVFLECVQDMDHENMFWYRQDPGLGLRLIYFSYDVKMKEKGDIPEGYSVSREKKERFSLILESASTNQTSMYLCASSSILVGPQHFGDGTRLSIL.

The chain links TRBV2 to TRBJ1-1; 7 bases align to TRBD1. The J segment lost 0 bases and the V segment lost 5 bases, leaving 6 bases of the junction unmatched. Germline CDR1 SNHLY, CDR2 FYNNEI. The CDR3 has 15 residues. The chain's CDR3 is CASSTGTDMNTEAFF. CDR3 bases: TGTGCCAGCAGTACCGGGACAGACATGAACACTGAAGCTTTCTTT.

V gene TRBV3-1 (or the pseudogene TRBV3-2) combines with J gene TRBJ2-1; D gene unclear. Trimming left V 6 bases short and J 0 bases short, with 12 bases between. Germline lookup yields CDR1 LGHDT and CDR2 YNNKEL (reference sequence). The CDR3 is 15 residues long. CDR3 sequence reads: CASSIKKNSYNEQFF. The DNA for the CDR3 is TGTGCCAGCAGTATCAAAAAGAACTCCTACAATGAGCAGTTCTTC.

This chain connects TRBV6-5 to TRBJ1-6; D unresolved. Trimming stripped 4 bases from V and 9 bases from J, with 16 bases between. Germline V gene sequence: CDR1 MNHEY, CDR2 SVGAGI. This CDR3 is built from 15 residues. The CDR3 is CASSLGGEGFSPLHF. In DNA form, the CDR3 reads TGTGCCAGCAGTTTAGGCGGTGAGGGTTTTTCACCCCTCCACTTT.

This clone was recorded only once. The V call is TRBV5-1, the J call TRBJ2-5, with D possibly TRBD1 on 5 matching bases. Germline CDR1 is SGHRS and CDR2 is YFSETQ. Trimming shortened V by 1 base and J by 4 bases, and 11 bases separated the two germline ends. The CDR3 totals 14 residues. CDR3 protein: CASSLQGGAETQYF. In nucleotides, the CDR3 is TGCGCCAGCAGCTTGCAGGGTGGGGCAGAGACCCAGTACTTC.

Notes on this clone: Other DNA sequences from this sample encode an identical CDR3 as well. The chain carries TRBV7-3 and TRBJ2-1, with 11 positions matching TRBD2. This CDR3 spans 17 amino acids. V lost 5 bases, J lost 0 bases, and 6 bases stayed unmatched. CDR1 and CDR2 from the germline V gene are SGHTA and FQGTGA. The DNA for the CDR3 is TGTGCCAGCAGCCCAAGACTAGCGGGGAGCTCCTACAATGAGCAGTTCTTC. As protein: CASSPRLAGSSYNEQFF.

This clone has just one count. This chain joins TRBV28 and TRBJ2-5; 7 bases are shared with TRBD2. J was trimmed by 14 bases and V by 2 bases; bases with no gene match: 8. Germline CDR1 MDHEN, CDR2 SYDVKM. This CDR3 spans 12 amino acids. The CDR3 coding sequence is TGTGCCAGCAGTTTACCGGCGTCTAGCGGCTACTTC. Translated, it gives CASSLPASSGYF. Full variable domain (missing parts from reference TRBV28 and TRBJ2-5): DVKVTQSSRYLVKRTGEKVFLECVQDMDHENMFWYRQDPGLGLRLIYFSYDVKMKEKGDIPEGYSVSREKKERFSLILESASTNQTSMYLCASSLPASSGYFGPGTRLLVL.

The chain joins TRBV5-1 to TRBJ2-3, with 9 bases matching TRBD2. This CDR3 comprises 16 residues. Germline V gene lookup returns CDR1 SGHRS and CDR2 YFSETQ. With V trimmed by 1 base and J by 5 bases, 8 bases remained unmatched. The chain's CDR3 is CASSLSLAGFGDTQYF. DNA for the CDR3: TGCGCCAGCAGCTTGAGCCTAGCGGGGTTTGGAGATACGCAGTATTTT.

J is TRBJ1-1 and V is TRBV7-3, with TRBD1 as a possible D gene (5 bases). Per the germline V gene, CDR1 is SGHTA and CDR2 is FQGTGA. V lost 0 bases to trimming and J lost 3 bases, with 5 bases between them. The CDR3 contains 13 residues. As DNA, the CDR3 is TGTGCCAGCAGCTTAACCAGGGACACTGAAGCTTTCTTT. This gives the protein CASSLTRDTEAFF. Full variable domain (outside the CDR3, taken from reference TRBV7-3 and TRBJ1-1): GAGVSQTPSNKVTEKGKYVELRCDPISGHTALYWYRQSLGQGPEFLIYFQGTGAADDSGLPNDRFFAVRPEGSVSTLKIQRTERGDSAVYLCASSLTRDTEAFFGQGTRLTVV.

V usage is TRBV2 and J usage is TRBJ2-5; a possible D gene is TRBD1 (8 bases). CDR1 is SNHLY and CDR2 is FYNNEI in the germline V gene. Trimming took off 11 bases at V and 4 bases at J, with 20 bases between the two ends. The CDR3 loop spans 14 amino acids. DNA for the CDR3: TGTGCCCGTGACTCGGACAGGGAGGGAGAGACCCAGTACTTC. Translating it yields CARDSDREGETQYF.

The chain joins TRBV10-3 to TRBJ1-1, with 7 bases that match TRBD1. Per germline, CDR1 ENHRY and CDR2 SYGVKD. Trimming at V came to 5 bases and at J to 2 bases, leaving 5 bases not matched to a gene. This CDR3 region has 14 residues. CDR3 residues: CAISKGGSNTEAFF. CDR3 nucleotides: TGTGCCATCAGTAAAGGGGGCAGCAACACTGAAGCTTTCTTT.

In nucleotides, the CDR3 is TGCGCCAGCAGCTCTACGGGACAGGGGAAGAACACCGGGGAGCTGTTTTTT. Translating gives CASSSTGQGKNTGELFF. The rearrangement links TRBV5-1 to TRBJ2-2; 10 nucleotides match TRBD1. The germline gives CDR1 SGHRS, CDR2 YFSETQ. With 3 bases clipped from V and 1 base from J, the junction kept 6 bases outside the gene matches. This CDR3 region has 17 residues.